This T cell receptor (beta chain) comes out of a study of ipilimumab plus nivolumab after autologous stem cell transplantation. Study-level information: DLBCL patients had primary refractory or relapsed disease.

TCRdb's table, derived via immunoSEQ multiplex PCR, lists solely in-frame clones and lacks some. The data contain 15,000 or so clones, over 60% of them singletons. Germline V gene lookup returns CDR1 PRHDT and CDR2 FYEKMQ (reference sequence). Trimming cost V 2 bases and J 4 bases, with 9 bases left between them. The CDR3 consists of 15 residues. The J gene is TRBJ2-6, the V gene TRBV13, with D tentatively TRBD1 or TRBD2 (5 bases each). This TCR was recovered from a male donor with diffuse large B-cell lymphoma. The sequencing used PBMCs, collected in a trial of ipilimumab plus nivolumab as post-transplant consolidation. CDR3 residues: CASSLRGDGANVLTF. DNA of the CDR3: TGTGCCAGCAGCTTACGAGGGGACGGGGCCAACGTCCTGACTTTC.